Listed below are T cell receptor beta chains from one sample, sequenced in a study of blood T cells in healthy people across ages. TCRdb fed the 5' RACE reads into MiXCR, producing one record per CDR3 protein. The sample gives over a million distinct CDR3 sequences, roughly 40% of which show up once; roughly 7.7% is in the top ten. Sequences were obtained from blood. Receptors originate from a woman younger than 30 in good health. Both conserved end residues are part of each CDR3. A D gene is named only where the DNA matches it firmly. Size values are once, few and many counts, or a class for expanded clones, and some rows have none.

j_call,v_call,d_call,clone_size,cdr3_length,cdr3_aa,cdr3_nt
TRBJ2-5,TRBV6-5,-,few,14,CASSPGQNQETQYF,TGTGCCAGTAGCCCAGGGCAGAACCAAGAGACCCAGTACTTC
TRBJ2-7,TRBV3-1,-,-,15,CASSQAGAGKYEQYF,TGTGCCAGCAGCCAAGCGGGGGCAGGGAAGTACGAGCAGTACTTC
TRBJ2-1,TRBV29-1,TRBD2,few,14,CSVVAGGRKNEQFF,TGCAGCGTTGTAGCGGGGGGGCGTAAGAATGAGCAGTTCTTC
TRBJ2-7,TRBV6-5,TRBD1,-,15,CASSSRDRGYWEQYF,TGTGCCAGCAGTTCCCGGGACAGGGGCTATTGGGAGCAGTACTTC
TRBJ2-1,TRBV2,TRBD1,-,15,CASSAGTGVLNEQFF,TGTGCCAGCAGCGCCGGGACAGGGGTTTTGAATGAGCAGTTCTTC
TRBJ2-7,TRBV2,-,-,15,CASSEVYPGRGEQYF,TGTGCCAGCAGTGAAGTTTACCCAGGGCGCGGCGAGCAGTACTTC
TRBJ2-3,TRBV5-1,TRBD2,-,15,CASSKTSGSGDTQYF,TGCGCCAGCAGCAAAACTAGCGGGAGTGGAGATACGCAGTATTTT
TRBJ2-1,TRBV7-2,TRBD2,-,15,CASSLLAGGQNEQFF,TGTGCCAGCAGCCTGCTAGCGGGAGGGCAGAATGAGCAGTTCTTC
TRBJ1-2,TRBV20-1,-,-,12,CSARRPNYGYTF,TGCAGTGCCAGGAGACCAAACTATGGCTACACCTTC
TRBJ2-7,TRBV6-1,TRBD2,-,15,CANTQSGGASNEQYF,TGTGCCAACACCCAAAGCGGGGGAGCTTCCAACGAGCAGTACTTC
TRBJ1-5,TRBV2,-,-,16,CASRKGGALTYQPQHF,TGTGCCAGCAGGAAGGGTGGGGCTTTAACTTATCAGCCCCAGCATTTT
TRBJ2-7,TRBV5-5,-,few,14,CASSSTGSGYEQYF,TGTGCCAGCAGCTCGACGGGTAGCGGCTACGAGCAGTACTTC
TRBJ2-7,TRBV20-1,TRBD2,few,13,CSARGLVNYEQYF,TGCAGTGCTAGGGGACTAGTGAACTACGAGCAGTACTTC
TRBJ2-7,TRBV29-1,TRBD2,few,16,CSVEWVSSGDSYEQYF,TGCAGCGTTGAATGGGTTTCTAGCGGGGACTCCTACGAGCAGTACTTC
TRBJ1-6,TRBV3-1,-,-,15,CASSFTYSYNSPLHF,TGTGCCAGCAGCTTCACGTACAGCTATAATTCACCCCTCCACTTT
TRBJ2-1,TRBV15,TRBD2,-,16,CATSRDRTSGNNEQFF,TGTGCCACCAGCAGAGATCGGACTAGCGGTAACAATGAGCAGTTCTTC
TRBJ2-5,TRBV10-3,-,-,13,CAISELAGETQYF,TGTGCCATCAGTGAGTTAGCCGGGGAGACCCAGTACTTC
TRBJ1-2,TRBV12-3/TRBV12-4,-,few,14,CASSLGRREDGYTF,TGTGCCAGCAGTTTAGGGAGGCGGGAAGATGGCTACACCTTC
TRBJ1-2,TRBV6-5,-,-,15,CASRSATPTNYGYTF,TGTGCCAGCAGATCCGCGACACCGACCAACTATGGCTACACCTTC
TRBJ1-2,TRBV12-3/TRBV12-4,-,-,14,CVSSTSSGDDGHTF,TGTGTCAGCAGCACAAGTAGCGGGGATGATGGCCACACCTTC
TRBJ1-2,TRBV2,-,few,14,CASKPGRLSYGYTF,TGTGCCAGCAAGCCGGGACGGCTATCCTATGGCTACACCTTC
TRBJ2-1,TRBV12-3/TRBV12-4,-,-,18,CTSSPQGLAAGVYNEQFF,TGTACCAGCAGCCCTCAGGGGTTGGCGGCTGGGGTCTACAATGAGCAGTTCTTC
TRBJ2-7,TRBV28,TRBD1,-,11,CASSYRDRAYF,TGTGCCAGCAGTTACCGGGACAGGGCGTACTTC
TRBJ2-1,TRBV25-1,TRBD2,-,14,CASSRPSGGNEQFF,TGTGCCAGCAGTCGGCCTAGCGGGGGCAATGAGCAGTTCTTC
TRBJ1-2,TRBV7-2,-,few,14,CASSLEPANYGYTF,TGTGCCAGCAGCTTAGAGCCAGCTAACTATGGCTACACCTTC
TRBJ1-1,TRBV12-3/TRBV12-4,-,-,17,CASSFAGQGLMNTEAFF,TGTGCCAGCAGTTTCGCAGGCCAGGGGCTCATGAACACTGAAGCTTTCTTT
TRBJ1-2,TRBV3-1,-,few,16,CASSQGSGWGDYGYTF,TGTGCCAGCAGCCAAGGTTCGGGTTGGGGAGACTATGGCTACACCTTC
TRBJ2-3,TRBV3-1,TRBD2,few,17,CASSQVFGGGGTDTQYF,TGTGCCAGCAGCCAAGTCTTTGGGGGGGGTGGCACAGATACGCAGTATTTT
TRBJ2-3,TRBV9,TRBD1,few,15,CASSVSQGDTDTQYF,TGTGCCAGCAGCGTATCCCAGGGGGACACAGATACGCAGTATTTT
TRBJ2-7,TRBV20-1,TRBD1,few,13,CSARTGGPYEQYF,TGCAGTGCTAGGACAGGGGGCCCCTACGAGCAGTACTTC
TRBJ2-7,TRBV7-9,-,few,14,CASSGGDPDYEQYF,TGTGCCAGCAGCGGAGGGGATCCTGACTACGAGCAGTACTTC
TRBJ1-5,TRBV2,-,-,14,CASSVQQGSQPQHF,TGTGCCAGCAGTGTGCAGCAGGGATCCCAGCCCCAGCATTTT
TRBJ1-2,TRBV7-8,TRBD1,-,18,CASSLNALARQGGYGYTF,TGTGCCAGCAGCTTAAACGCCCTCGCGCGACAGGGTGGCTATGGCTACACCTTC
TRBJ2-1,TRBV4-1,TRBD2,-,16,CASSQPTSGSLNEQFF,TGCGCCAGCAGCCAACCAACTAGCGGGAGTCTGAATGAGCAGTTCTTC
TRBJ1-6,TRBV20-1,TRBD1,-,18,CSARPPGQGAVKNSPLHF,TGCAGTGCGAGGCCACCGGGACAGGGGGCTGTAAAGAATTCACCCCTCCACTTT
TRBJ2-1,TRBV4-1,TRBD2,-,16,CASSQDLRAGVSEQFF,TGCGCCAGCAGCCAAGATCTTCGAGCGGGAGTATCCGAGCAGTTCTTC
TRBJ2-7,TRBV13,TRBD1,-,13,CASSLPDRREQYF,TGTGCCAGCAGCTTACCGGACAGGCGAGAGCAGTACTTC
TRBJ1-2,TRBV28,TRBD1,-,16,CASSLLQGVANYGYTF,TGTGCCAGCAGTCTCCTACAGGGGGTGGCTAACTATGGCTACACCTTC